A selection of T cell receptor beta chains follows, all from one sample in a study of control samples from healthy donors and cancer patients. The method was immunoSEQ multiplex PCR; TCRdb's version includes in-frame clones alone and lacks a portion of them. The sample lists 35,000 to 45,000 clones, less than 85% occurring once. The specimen was blood. Receptor source: a man aged 55 to 70 in good health. CDR3s include the opening cysteine and the closing phenylalanine or tryptophan. The D gene is left open where the match is weak. The size entry is marked missing in some rows and otherwise reads once, few, many or a size class.

abundance,d_gene,j_gene,v_gene,len,CDR3nt,CDR3aa
few,NA,TRBJ1-1,TRBV7-8,14,TGTGCCAGCAGTCGCTCGGCGCCGGGCACTGAAGCTTTCTTT,CASSRSAPGTEAFF
NA,NA,TRBJ2-5,TRBV5-1,17,TGCGCCAGCAGCTTGGCCACGGGTGACAGAGGGCGGGAGACCCAGTACTTC,CASSLATGDRGRETQYF
few,NA,TRBJ1-2,TRBV20-1,14,TGCAGTGCTAGTTCACCGGCAGCGCGCTATGGCTACACCTTC,CSASSPAARYGYTF
NA,NA,TRBJ1-2,TRBV9,14,TGTGCCAGCAGCGTAGCCCCTTTAGGGGATGGCTACACCTTC,CASSVAPLGDGYTF
NA,TRBD1,TRBJ2-3,TRBV7-9,15,TGTGCCAGCAGCGAGGGACAGGGGGACACAGATACGCAGTATTTT,CASSEGQGDTDTQYF
NA,NA,TRBJ2-7,TRBV7-9,14,TGTGCCAGCAGCCCCACCGAGGGGGCCTACGAGCAGTACTTC,CASSPTEGAYEQYF
NA,NA,TRBJ1-6,TRBV30,16,TGTGCCTGGAGTGTAAGACAGCGTACATATAATTCACCCCTCCACTTT,CAWSVRQRTYNSPLHF
once,NA,TRBJ1-5,TRBV5-8,12,TGTGCCAGCAGCTTGTTGGGACAGCCCCAGCATTTT,CASSLLGQPQHF
once,TRBD1,TRBJ1-6,TRBV4-2,16,TGTGCCAGCAGCCAAGAGCTCGGACAGGGGTATTCACCCCTCCACTTT,CASSQELGQGYSPLHF
NA,TRBD1,TRBJ1-5,TRBV24-1,16,TGTGCCACCAGTGATGCCGGACAGGGACTTTTCTCGCCCCAGCATTTT,CATSDAGQGLFSPQHF
few,NA,TRBJ1-5,TRBV18,14,TGTGCCAGCTCACCAGGGAACGGCAATCAGCCCCAGCATTTT,CASSPGNGNQPQHF
NA,NA,TRBJ1-1,TRBV3-1/TRBV3-2,14,TGTGCCAGCAGCCCCGGGAGGGCGAACACTGAAGCTTTCTTT,CASSPGRANTEAFF
NA,TRBD1,TRBJ1-4,TRBV6-5,14,TGTGCCAGCAGAGGGGGCCCCGGGAACGAAAAACTGTTTTTT,CASRGGPGNEKLFF
once,NA,TRBJ2-1,TRBV19,11,TGTGGCACGAGCTCCTACAATGAGCAGTTCTTC,CGTSSYNEQFF
NA,TRBD2,TRBJ2-3,TRBV5-4,16,TGTGCCAGCAGCTTTTTCATAGCGGGGACGTCGGATACGCAGTATTTT,CASSFFIAGTSDTQYF
once,NA,TRBJ2-3,TRBV18,15,TGTGCCAGCTCGCGGGACGGAAAAACCACAGATACGCAGTATTTT,CASSRDGKTTDTQYF
NA,NA,TRBJ1-1,TRBV19,14,TGTGCCAGTAGTCAGGGGAGTAGAGGAACTGAAGCTTTCTTT,CASSQGSRGTEAFF
NA,TRBD2,TRBJ2-2,TRBV19,14,TGTGCTACCTCTAGCGGGTCCCCAACCGGGGAGCTGTTTTTT,CATSSGSPTGELFF
NA,TRBD1,TRBJ1-5,TRBV20-1,17,TGCAGTGCTAGTCTGGCACAGGGGGCTTATAGCAATCAGCCCCAGCATTTT,CSASLAQGAYSNQPQHF
NA,TRBD2,TRBJ2-5,TRBV7-3,16,TGTGCCAGCAGCCCGCTAGGAGCGGGGATTCAAGAGACCCAGTACTTC,CASSPLGAGIQETQYF
NA,NA,TRBJ1-1,TRBV6-5,13,TGTGCCAGCAGTTACGAAACCGGGTCTGAAGCTTTCTTT,CASSYETGSEAFF
NA,NA,TRBJ1-1,TRBV11-3,16,TGTGCCAGCAGCCGGTGGCTCGGGCAGGGGTGGTCTGAAGCTTTCTTT,CASSRWLGQGWSEAFF
few,TRBD1,TRBJ1-5,TRBV5-1,15,TGCGCCAGCAGCTCCGACAGGGGAGGCAATCAGCCCCAGCATTTT,CASSSDRGGNQPQHF
few,NA,TRBJ1-2,TRBV28,12,TGTGCCAGCAGTTCGACAGACCGGGGCTACACCTTC,CASSSTDRGYTF
NA,NA,TRBJ1-2,TRBV7-9,13,TGTGCCAGCAGCTTAGCGGACTCGGGGGGCTACACCTTC,CASSLADSGGYTF
NA,TRBD1,TRBJ1-1,TRBV29-1,13,TGCAGCGTGGCCGGGGACAGCACCACTGAAGCTTTCTTT,CSVAGDSTTEAFF
NA,NA,TRBJ2-7,TRBV18,16,TGTGCCAGCTCACCGGGTGGGGGAATATTCTCCTACGAGCAGTACTTC,CASSPGGGIFSYEQYF
many,TRBD1,TRBJ2-5,TRBV5-6,15,TGTGCCAGCAGCCGTGACAGGGGAATTATGGAGACCCAGTACTTC,CASSRDRGIMETQYF
once,TRBD1,TRBJ1-4,TRBV2,15,TGTGCCAGCAGAAGGACAGGGGTAAATAATGAAAAACTGTTTTTT,CASRRTGVNNEKLFF